The present entry profiles one T cell receptor (beta chain) with its context. V was cut by 3 bases and J by 3 bases, with 18 bases left in between. CDR1 is SGHTA and CDR2 is FQGNSA in the germline V gene. This CDR3 region has 18 residues. The PCR used 60 Vbeta and 13 Jbeta primers. The assay was immunoSEQ multiplex PCR, and TCRdb's table has in-frame clones only and misses some. Found here are about 200,000 clones, under 85% of them singletons; the top ten hold 1.5% to 2%. This entry is derived from a study of cytomegalovirus exposure and HLA in healthy donors. The chain couples TRBV7-2 to TRBJ2-6, with D possibly matching TRBD1 (6 bases). The sequencing sample was made of PBMCs. The TCR originated in a man aged 45 to 65 in good health and CMV-seronegative. The CDR3 spells CASSFGGRDPLGANVLTF. As DNA, the CDR3 is TGTGCCAGCAGCTTTGGGGGCAGGGATCCACTTGGGGCCAACGTCCTGACTTTC.